This T cell receptor beta chain was sequenced for a study of T cells in Graves' hyperthyroidism and ophthalmopathy (dated by TCRdb to the late 2010s). As for the study more broadly: Peripheral blood was sampled at the time of initial diagnosis, prior to any treatment. A discovery cohort of around 100 patients, 43 with Graves' ophthalmopathy and roughly 59 with stable Graves' hyperthyroidism, was used to find distinguishing TCR V-J signatures. Whether ophthalmopathy could be predicted prospectively was tested in an independent validation cohort made up of under 20 hyperthyroidism patients plus 17 patients who later progressed to ophthalmopathy. For training and testing, the 100 or so patients in the discovery cohort were randomly divided in a 7:3 ratio. Thyroid tissue and blood T-cell repertoires from over 5 Graves' hyperthyroidism patients were also compared in the study. Following sampling, methimazole starting at 30 mg daily was given to hyperthyroidism patients, and high-dose intravenous methylprednisolone was given to ophthalmopathy patients. The paper reports TCR Vbeta CDR3 sequencing of 140 or so peripheral blood samples: under 45 ophthalmopathy, around 80 hyperthyroidism and roughly 17 progressor patients. Study-wide findings and limitations: No statistical method was used to fix the sample size in advance, and group allocation was not hidden from the investigators. Most expanded thyroid clonotypes (frequency above 0.001) were also detected in blood, suggesting blood repertoires may reflect thyroid immune responses. In cross-validation, a model built on a 13 V-J signature told ophthalmopathy apart from stable hyperthyroidism with 87.88% sensitivity and approximately 81% specificity, and in testing the same model reached 80%/75%. During validation, the model predicted progression to ophthalmopathy a median of around 6 months ahead of onset, with approximately 71% sensitivity and roughly 72% specificity.

Ophthalmopathy patients had moderately to severely active disease, Clinical Activity Score of at least 3, NOSPECS grade of at least 4, and duration under 3 months. Patients with uncontrolled infections, other autoimmune diseases, pregnancy or lactation were excluded. Diagnoses were based on clinical symptoms, serum thyroxine and TRAb, thyroid ultrasound and orbital computed tomography. Ficoll-Paque density gradient centrifugation was used to isolate PBMCs from 8.5 to 10 ml of fresh peripheral blood. Total RNA was extracted with Trizol reagent, and quality was checked on an Agilent 2100 Bioanalyzer. This clonotype was recorded many times. No cognate antigen has been identified for it. Base qualities are not recorded, but no much larger clone differs from it by a single base. The TCR beta CDR3 regions were amplified from RNA transcripts. The TCR CDR3 was subjected to a first round of RT-PCR using the HTBI primer set and the Qiagen OneStep RT-PCR kit. Libraries were constructed in a second round of multiplex PCR, after which size selection and purification were carried out. Sequencing of the libraries was done on an Illumina HiSeq2000 using paired-end 100 bp reads. The authors processed their data as follows. SOAPnuke was used to process the raw data, throwing out any read that contained adapters or uncalled bases, had a mean Phred below 15, or lacked an exact constant-primer or identifier match. High-quality paired reads were merged using COPE v1.2.5, and each unique nucleotide sequence was defined as a clonotype. Clonotypes were aligned to IMGT TRBV, TRBD and TRBJ reference segments using MiTCR v1.1. The analysis was restricted to V-J combinations with a frequency above 0.0001, which together covered 99% to 99.2% of the repertoires. The TCS score was defined as F50 (clonal expansion) divided by E x V (chaos), with BLOSUM62-based TCRdist calculated between CDR3 peptides within each V-J. Welch's t-statistics and random forest reduced roughly 540 V-J features to 10 to 15, which were used in a naive Bayes classifier (R e1071). TCRdb applied fastp at Q25 and MiXCR to the public reads, then kept only in-frame beta chains. For every CDR3 protein sequence, its rows merge into one entry that carries the most common genes and DNA. The V and J calls were not made by the authors but by TCRdb's processing. Here the sample has about 530,000 distinct CDR3 sequences; 17% occur a single time. The ten biggest clones cover roughly 15% of the sample.

Sequencing used blood. This clonotype originated in a woman aged 18 to 35 with Graves' ophthalmopathy.

The nucleotide sequence is given as TGTGCCAGCAGCGCGACAGGGGGAATCGAGCAGTACTTC. This is translated as CASSATGGIEQYF. The V gene is TRBV7-2 and the J gene is TRBJ2-7; TRBD1 aligns with 9 central bases. Trimming leaves V shorter by 5 bases and J shorter by 6 bases, with the junction holding 5 bases beyond the gene matches. The CDR3 has 13 amino acids, counting the end cysteine and phenylalanine. The DNA shown is the 39-base CDR3, in frame from base 1. The germline V gene yields SGHTA for CDR1 and FQGNSA for CDR2. Joined to the reference TRBV7-2 and TRBJ2-7 proteins, this CDR3 gives the full variable domain: GAGVSQSPSNKVTEKGKDVELRCDPISGHTALYWYRQSLGQGLEFLIYFQGNSAPDKSGLPSDRFSAERTGGSVSTLTIQRTQQEDSAVYLCASSATGGIEQYFGPGTRLTVT.